The 32 T cell receptor beta chains below were found in one sample sequenced in a study of OX40 agonist ivuxolimab in advanced cancers. Here immunoSEQ multiplex PCR was the method, and the copy in TCRdb shows in-frame clones only, minus some. The repertoire holds 57,000 or so clones, with around 83% as singletons. The material sequenced was CD4+ or CD8+ T cells sorted from blood, taken in a trial of the OX40 agonist ivuxolimab. The source is an adult with an advanced solid tumor such as melanoma, head and neck, liver or kidney cancer.

This clone has more than one count but fewer than ten. The rearrangement uses TRBV4-1 and TRBJ2-4, with a possible D match to TRBD2 (6 bases). V lost 3 bases, J lost 6 bases, and 12 bases lay in between. The CDR3 is 14 residues long. Germline lookup yields CDR1 MGHRA and CDR2 YSYEKL. This CDR3 reads CASSQGTGGNIQYF. The DNA for the CDR3 is TGCGCCAGCAGCCAGGGGACTGGAGGAAACATTCAGTACTTC.

This chain links TRBV30 with TRBJ2-2, with TRBD1 as a possible D gene (5 bases). Per germline, CDR1 GTSNPN and CDR2 SVGIG (reference sequence). Trimming shortened V by 3 bases and J by 0 bases, and 8 bases separated the two germline ends. This CDR3 is built from 14 residues. CDR3 loop: CAWRPRANTGELFF. The CDR3 DNA reads as TGTGCCTGGAGACCCAGGGCGAACACCGGGGAGCTGTTTTTT.

The chain recombines TRBV10-3 with TRBJ2-2; D assignment may be TRBD1 or TRBD2 (5 bases each). Germline V lookup: CDR1 ENHRY, CDR2 SYGVKD. CDR3 size: 17 residues. Trimming took off 3 bases at V and 5 bases at J, with 19 bases between the two ends. The CDR3 reads CAISDFGATSETGELFF. CDR3 coding DNA: TGTGCCATCAGTGATTTCGGGGCGACTTCGGAGACCGGGGAGCTGTTTTTT.

This chain joins TRBV7-8 and TRBJ2-5; D is unclear. Germline V gene data show CDR1 as SGHVS and CDR2 as FQNEAQ. Trimming pared 3 bases from V and 2 bases from J, leaving 10 bases between. CDR3 length: 14 amino acids. Here the CDR3 reads CASSLGGGQETQYF. CDR3 coding DNA: TGTGCCAGCAGCTTGGGTGGCGGACAAGAGACCCAGTACTTC.

V is TRBV28 and J is TRBJ1-4; 7 nucleotides align to TRBD1. This CDR3 is built from 16 residues. J was trimmed by 4 bases and V by 5 bases; bases with no gene match: 10. Looked up from germline, CDR1 is MDHEN and CDR2 is SYDVKM. The CDR3 DNA is TGTGCCAGCAGTCCTACCACAGGGGCAGTTAATGAAAAACTGTTTTTT. Translation: CASSPTTGAVNEKLFF.

The genes are TRBV28 and TRBJ1-1; the match to TRBD1 covers 7 bases. V lost 5 bases and J lost 6; bases outside the gene matches: 3. The CDR3 consists of 12 residues. Germline CDR1 is MDHEN and CDR2 is SYDVKM. The CDR3 DNA sequence: TGTGCCAGCAGTCTTGACAGGGCTGAAGCTTTCTTT. Protein: CASSLDRAEAFF.

This CDR3 reads CASSLEVGSGANVLTF. In nucleotides, the CDR3 is TGTGCCAGCAGCTTAGAGGTTGGCTCTGGGGCCAACGTCCTGACTTTC. The V and J genes are TRBV7-6 and TRBJ2-6, with D unresolved. Trimming removed 1 base from V and 0 bases from J, with 7 bases in between. CDR1 is SGHVS, CDR2 FNYEAQ, per germline. CDR3 length equals 16 residues.

Notes on this clone: The junction differs from germline at one of its ends, possibly a read error. V gene TRBV30 combines with J gene TRBJ1-6; D gene uncertain. The CDR3 is 14 amino acids. Per germline, CDR1 GTSNPN and CDR2 SVGIG (reference sequence). Here the CDR3 DNA reads TGTGCCTGGACGAGCAACGGGAGGAATTCACCCCCCCACTTT. Amino acids: CAWTSNGRNSPPHF.

The chain carries TRBV5-4 and TRBJ2-4; D might be TRBD2 (6 bases). V lost 2 bases and J lost 0, with 15 bases in between. This CDR3 spans 17 amino acids. The germline V gene has CDR1 SGHNT and CDR2 YYREEE (reference sequence). This CDR3 reads CASSLDGGNLAKNIQYF. For the CDR3, the DNA is TGTGCCAGCAGCTTAGATGGCGGGAACCTAGCCAAAAACATTCAGTACTTC.

The rearrangement joins TRBV6-1 to TRBJ2-7; D ambiguous. Germline V CDR1 and CDR2: MNHNS, SASEGT. V was pared by 1 base and J by 4 bases, with 8 bases between. The CDR3 covers 13 residues. The CDR3 DNA reads as TGTGCCAGCAGTGAAGGCCCGAATTACGAGCAGTACTTC. It encodes CASSEGPNYEQYF.

The rearrangement joins TRBV21-1 to TRBJ2-3; the table's TRBD1 call for D was not verified on the DNA. TRBV21-1 corresponds to a pseudogene. The CDR3 consists of 18 residues. The CDR3 reads CASSKARKGVLNKDTQYF. The CDR3 DNA reads as TGTGCCAGCAGCAAAGCTCGGAAGGGGGTTTTGAACAAAGATACGCAGTATTTT.

The sample holds one count of this clone. The CDR3 sequence: CASRLAGGSYNEQFF. The CDR3 DNA reads TGTGCCAGCAGACTAGCGGGAGGTTCCTACAATGAGCAGTTCTTC. V usage is TRBV2 and J usage is TRBJ2-1, with 12 nucleotides matching TRBD2. Unmatched junction bases numbered 1, after V lost 6 bases and J lost 1 base. Looked up from germline, CDR1 is SNHLY and CDR2 is FYNNEI. This CDR3 is 15 amino acids long.

V is TRBV19 and J is TRBJ2-7; perhaps TRBD2 as D (6 bases). V was clipped by 7 bases and J by 4 bases, with 23 bases between them. CDR3 length: 16 residues. Germline CDR1 is LNHDA and CDR2 is SQIVND (reference sequence). CDR3 loop: CASTANGGARPYEQYF. CDR3 DNA: TGTGCCAGTACCGCCAACGGGGGAGCTCGTCCTTACGAGCAGTACTTC.

The CDR3 sequence is CASSFYPGRDPGRSDTQYF. Here the CDR3 DNA reads TGTGCCAGCAGCTTTTACCCCGGACGGGACCCGGGACGATCAGATACGCAGTATTTT. This sequence joins TRBV13 and TRBJ2-3, with D perhaps TRBD1 or TRBD2 (5 bases each). V was pared by 3 bases and J by 4 bases, with 26 bases between. The CDR3 has 19 residues. Germline CDR1 reads PRHDT; CDR2 reads FYEKMQ (reference sequence).

The chain uses TRBV15 and TRBJ1-2, with D maybe TRBD1 (5 bases). The germline gives CDR1 LNHNV, CDR2 YYDKDF (reference sequence). The V gene lost 0 bases and the J gene lost 6 bases, with 11 bases spanning the gap. The CDR3 length is 14 residues. The CDR3 sequence: CATSRDIRVHGYTF. In nucleotides, the CDR3 is TGTGCCACCAGCAGAGATATCAGGGTCCATGGCTACACCTTC.

The V call is TRBV28, the J call TRBJ2-7; 7 bases agree with TRBD1. The CDR3 has 13 residues. The V and J ends lost 3 bases and 2 bases, in that order; junction bases with no gene match: 1. The germline V gene encodes CDR1 MDHEN and CDR2 SYDVKM. Here the CDR3 DNA reads TGTGCCAGCAGTTTGCAGGGGGCCTACGAGCAGTACTTC. Its translation is CASSLQGAYEQYF. Supplemented by reference TRBV28 and TRBJ2-7, the full variable domain reads DVKVTQSSRYLVKRTGEKVFLECVQDMDHENMFWYRQDPGLGLRLIYFSYDVKMKEKGDIPEGYSVSREKKERFSLILESASTNQTSMYLCASSLQGAYEQYFGPGTRLTVT.

There are a few counts of this clone. CDR3 in amino acids: CASSTGGYEQYF. The CDR3 nucleotides read TGTGCCAGTAGTACCGGTGGCTACGAGCAGTACTTC. This chain joins TRBV19 and TRBJ2-7; D is uncertain. Germline V gene data show CDR1 as LNHDA and CDR2 as SQIVND (reference sequence). The V gene lost 4 bases and the J gene lost 3 bases, with 7 bases spanning the gap. CDR3 size: 12 residues.

This chain links TRBV21-1 with TRBJ2-3; the table's D gene call, TRBD1, was not cross checked with the DNA. TRBV21-1 is reported as a pseudogene. The CDR3 has 19 residues. The CDR3 loop is CASSKALDRAVHLTDTQYF. In DNA form, the CDR3 reads TGTGCCAGCAGCAAAGCACTCGACAGGGCCGTCCATTTGACAGATACGCAGTATTTT.

CDR3 loop: CASSGFAGNGETQYF. In nucleotides, the CDR3 is TGTGCCAGCAGTGGGTTTGCGGGTAACGGAGAGACCCAGTACTTC. The chain is built from TRBV2 and TRBJ2-5; D is perhaps TRBD2 (5 bases). V was cut by 4 bases and J by 4 bases, with 16 bases left in between. The CDR3 totals 15 residues. Germline V lookup: CDR1 SNHLY, CDR2 FYNNEI.

V is TRBV5-6 and J is TRBJ1-2; D is ambiguous. Deletions cut 5 bases from V and 2 bases from J, with 16 bases between. Per germline, CDR1 SGHDT and CDR2 YYEEEE. This CDR3 is built from 15 residues. CDR3 sequence reads: CASSAPNVWNYGYTF. Written as DNA, the CDR3 is TGTGCCAGCAGTGCACCCAACGTGTGGAACTATGGCTACACCTTC.

J is TRBJ2-7 and V is TRBV6-6; TRBD1 matches 7 bases. V lost 8 bases, J lost 4 bases, and 8 bases stayed unmatched. CDR1 is MNHNY and CDR2 is SVGAGI in the germline V gene (reference sequence). The CDR3 extends over 13 amino acids. The chain's CDR3 is CASAQQGKYEQYF. The CDR3 region has the DNA TGTGCCAGCGCGCAACAGGGGAAATACGAGCAGTACTTC.

The chain links TRBV7-8 to TRBJ1-2, with D possibly TRBD1 on 5 matching bases. This CDR3 spans 15 amino acids. Germline V gene sequence: CDR1 SGHVS, CDR2 FQNEAQ. V was cut by 1 base and J by 4 bases, with 13 bases left in between. CDR3 amino acids: CASSLGPGDGYGYTF. CDR3 bases: TGTGCCAGCAGCTTAGGCCCGGGGGACGGCTATGGCTACACCTTC.

This chain uses TRBV25-1 with TRBJ2-5; D call uncertain. V was cut by 3 bases and J by 5 bases, with 16 bases left in between. In germline, CDR1 is MGHDK, CDR2 SYGVNS. This CDR3 has 15 residues. For the CDR3, the DNA is TGTGCCAGCAGTGACCCCCGTCGAGAAAAGGAGACCCAGTACTTC. It encodes CASSDPRREKETQYF.

This chain joins TRBV5-4 and TRBJ2-5; 10 bases agree with TRBD1. The J call may be incorrect, as the DNA end agrees better with TRBJ2-7. Germline CDR1 is SGHNT and CDR2 is YYREEE (reference sequence). The CDR3 length is 16 residues. CDR3 sequence reads: CASSSSRTGGSDEQYF. The CDR3 DNA follows: TGTGCCAGCAGCTCGTCTCGGACAGGGGGATCGGACGAGCAGTACTTC.

The V and J genes are TRBV6-1 and TRBJ2-1; D gene unclear. The CDR3 contains 14 residues. The V and J ends lost 0 bases and 1 base respectively, with 4 bases between them. Germline CDR1 is MNHNS and CDR2 is SASEGT. The CDR3 nucleotides read TGTGCCAGCAGTGAAGCGGAGTCCTACAATGAGCAGTTCTTC. This sequence encodes CASSEAESYNEQFF.

V gene TRBV9 combines with J gene TRBJ2-1; perhaps TRBD2 as D (6 bases). The CDR3 contains 13 residues. The germline gives CDR1 SGDLS, CDR2 YYNGEE. Deletions cut 3 bases from V and 5 bases from J, with 9 bases between. CDR3 loop: CASSGGLNNEQFF. For the CDR3, the DNA is TGTGCCAGCAGCGGGGGACTTAACAATGAGCAGTTCTTC.

The J gene is TRBJ1-1, the V gene TRBV4-1, with 7 bases lining up with TRBD1. Germline CDR1 and CDR2: MGHRA and YSYEKL. The CDR3 length is 14 residues. The V segment lost 1 base and the J segment 4 bases; nucleotides outside the gene matches: 3. In nucleotides, the CDR3 is TGCGCCAGCAGCCAAGTGCAGGGGGGCACTGAAGCTTTCTTT. Its protein product is CASSQVQGGTEAFF.

The chain uses TRBV2 and TRBJ2-2; no firm D call. The CDR3 sequence is 11 residues long. The germline V and J ends were trimmed by 6 bases and 7 bases, with 6 bases remaining between them. CDR1 and CDR2 (germline): SNHLY, FYNNEI. CDR3 sequence reads: CASRWYGELFF. Written as DNA, the CDR3 is TGTGCCAGCAGATGGTACGGGGAGCTGTTTTTT.

The V gene is TRBV5-1, the J gene TRBJ1-5; no definite D call. Trimming cost V 3 bases and J 4 bases, with 11 bases left between them. Germline CDR1 is SGHRS and CDR2 is YFSETQ. This CDR3 is 14 amino acids long. The CDR3 bases are TGCGCCAGCAGCTCCCGGACTGGTAATCAGCCCCAGCATTTT. Protein sequence: CASSSRTGNQPQHF.

The rearrangement links TRBV7-8 to TRBJ2-5; the D gene is possibly TRBD2 (5 bases). The germline CDR1 and CDR2 sequences are SGHVS and FQNEAQ. V lost 6 bases and J lost 5, with 13 bases in between. This CDR3 region has 13 residues. The CDR3 loop is CASRPSLPETQYF. The CDR3 region has the DNA TGTGCCAGCAGACCTAGCTTGCCGGAGACCCAGTACTTC.

J is TRBJ2-3 and V is TRBV6-1; the D gene is possibly TRBD2 (6 bases). Germline V CDR1 and CDR2: MNHNS, SASEGT. This CDR3 spans 15 amino acids. Trimming stripped 3 bases from V and 6 bases from J, with 16 bases between. The CDR3 sequence is CASSDMSGGEDTQYF. The CDR3 DNA reads TGTGCCAGCAGTGATATGAGCGGAGGGGAGGATACGCAGTATTTT.

V is TRBV27 and J is TRBJ2-1; D might be TRBD1 (6 bases). Germline V gene sequence: CDR1 MNHEY, CDR2 SMNVEV (reference sequence). V dropped 5 bases and J dropped 2 bases, with 13 bases sitting between them. The CDR3 has 15 residues. In DNA form, the CDR3 reads TGTGCCAGCAGTCTCCAGGGGTACGCCTACAATGAGCAGTTCTTC. Translating gives CASSLQGYAYNEQFF.